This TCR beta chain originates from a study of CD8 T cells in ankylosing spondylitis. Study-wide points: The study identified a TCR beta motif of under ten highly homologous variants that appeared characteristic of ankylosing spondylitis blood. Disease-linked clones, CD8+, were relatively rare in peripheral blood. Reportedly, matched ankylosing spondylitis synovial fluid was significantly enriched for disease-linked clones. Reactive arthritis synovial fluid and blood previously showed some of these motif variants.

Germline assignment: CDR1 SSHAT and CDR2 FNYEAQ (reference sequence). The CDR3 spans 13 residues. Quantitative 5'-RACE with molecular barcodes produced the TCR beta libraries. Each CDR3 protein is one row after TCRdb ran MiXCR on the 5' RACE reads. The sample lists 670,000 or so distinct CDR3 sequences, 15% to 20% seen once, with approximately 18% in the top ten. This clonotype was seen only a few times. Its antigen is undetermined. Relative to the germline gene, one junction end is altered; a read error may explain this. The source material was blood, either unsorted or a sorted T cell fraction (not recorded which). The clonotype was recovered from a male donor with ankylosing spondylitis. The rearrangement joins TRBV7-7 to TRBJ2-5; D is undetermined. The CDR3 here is CASSLGEVQTQYF. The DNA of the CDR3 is TGTGCTAGCAGCTTAGGTGAAGTACAGACCCAGTACTTC.